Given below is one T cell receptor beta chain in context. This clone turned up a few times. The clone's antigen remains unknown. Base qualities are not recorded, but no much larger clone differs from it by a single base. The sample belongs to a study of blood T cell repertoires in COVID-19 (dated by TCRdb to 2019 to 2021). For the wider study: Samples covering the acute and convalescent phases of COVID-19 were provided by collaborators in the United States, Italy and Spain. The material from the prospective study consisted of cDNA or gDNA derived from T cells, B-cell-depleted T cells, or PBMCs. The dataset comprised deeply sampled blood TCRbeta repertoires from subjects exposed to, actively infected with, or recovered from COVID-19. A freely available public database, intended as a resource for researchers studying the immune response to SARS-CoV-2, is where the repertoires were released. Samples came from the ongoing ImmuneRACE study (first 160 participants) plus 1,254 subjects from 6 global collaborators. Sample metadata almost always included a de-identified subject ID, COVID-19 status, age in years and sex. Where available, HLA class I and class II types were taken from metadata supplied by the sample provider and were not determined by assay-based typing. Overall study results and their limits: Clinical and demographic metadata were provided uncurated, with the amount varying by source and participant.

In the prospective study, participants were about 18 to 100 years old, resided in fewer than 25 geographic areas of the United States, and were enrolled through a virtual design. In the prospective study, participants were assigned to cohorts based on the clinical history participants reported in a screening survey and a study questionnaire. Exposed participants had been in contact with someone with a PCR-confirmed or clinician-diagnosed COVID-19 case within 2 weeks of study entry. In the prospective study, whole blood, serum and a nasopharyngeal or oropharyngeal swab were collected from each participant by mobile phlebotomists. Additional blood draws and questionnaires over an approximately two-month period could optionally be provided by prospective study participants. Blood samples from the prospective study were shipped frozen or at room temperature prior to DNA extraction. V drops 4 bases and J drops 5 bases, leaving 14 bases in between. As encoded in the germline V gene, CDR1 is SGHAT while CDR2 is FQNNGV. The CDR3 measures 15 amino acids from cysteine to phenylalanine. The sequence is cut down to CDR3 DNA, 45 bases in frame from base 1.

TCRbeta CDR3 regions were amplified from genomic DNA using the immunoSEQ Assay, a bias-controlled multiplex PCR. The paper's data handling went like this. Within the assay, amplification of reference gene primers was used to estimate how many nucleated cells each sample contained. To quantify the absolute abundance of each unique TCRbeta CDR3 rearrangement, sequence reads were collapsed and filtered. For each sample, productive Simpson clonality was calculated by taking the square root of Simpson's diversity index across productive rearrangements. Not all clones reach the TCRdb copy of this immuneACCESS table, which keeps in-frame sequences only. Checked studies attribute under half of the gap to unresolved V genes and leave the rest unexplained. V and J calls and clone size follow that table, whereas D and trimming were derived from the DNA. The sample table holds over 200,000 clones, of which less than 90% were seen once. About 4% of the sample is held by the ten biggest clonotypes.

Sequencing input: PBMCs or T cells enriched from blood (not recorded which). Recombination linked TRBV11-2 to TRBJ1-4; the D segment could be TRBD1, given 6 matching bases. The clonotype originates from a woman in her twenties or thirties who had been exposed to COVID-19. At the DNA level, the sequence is TGTGCCAGCAGCTCCTCGGCGGACAGAAATGAAAAACTGTTTTTT. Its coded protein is CASSSSADRNEKLFF.